The 28 T cell receptor beta chains presented below share a single source sample, sequenced in a study of a mutant IDH1 vaccine in newly diagnosed glioma. The time point is: week 47, end of study. Every single dose of the vaccine, 300 ug of mutant IDH1 20-mer peptide, came with topical imiquimod. Profiled with immunoSEQ multiplex PCR; TCRdb holds only in-frame clones, not every one. The sample carries approximately 58,000 clones, around 86% recorded once. Their antigens remain unidentified. The source was PBMCs, collected from a glioma patient whose treatment included an IDH1 peptide vaccine. These receptors all come from a man aged 30-40 years with glioma.

The chain couples TRBV2 to TRBJ1-1; perhaps TRBD1 as D (6 bases). CDR3 length equals 14 residues. Germline assignment: CDR1 SNHLY and CDR2 FYNNEI. CDR3 sequence reads: CAEGLGHQNTEAFF. In nucleotides, the CDR3 is TGTGCGGAGGGGTTGGGACACCAGAACACTGAAGCTTTCTTT.

This chain joins TRBV4-1 and TRBJ1-3, with no clear D. This CDR3 is built from 13 residues. V lost 3 bases and J lost 4, with 7 bases in between. In germline, CDR1 is MGHRA, CDR2 YSYEKL. The CDR3 bases are TGCGCCAGCAGCCAGGTGACAGGAAACACCATATATTTT. It is translated as CASSQVTGNTIYF.

This clone has just a few counts. The V gene is TRBV6-5, the J gene TRBJ2-5; 13 positions agree with TRBD2. The CDR3 is made up of 16 amino acids. The germline CDR1 and CDR2 sequences are MNHEY and SVGAGI. Trimming cost V 0 bases and J 3 bases; bases outside gene matches: 1. The CDR3 coding sequence is TGTGCCAGCAGTTACTCCGGGACTAGCGGGGAAGAGACCCAGTACTTC. Its protein product is CASSYSGTSGEETQYF.

V gene TRBV11-2 combines with J gene TRBJ1-2, with 8 bases matching TRBD1. The V gene end was trimmed by 5 bases and the J gene end by 3 bases; junction bases not matched to a gene: 8. The CDR3 spans 15 residues. CDR1 is SGHAT and CDR2 is FQNNGV in the germline V gene. The CDR3 DNA sequence: TGTGCCAGCAGCGATCTATCAGGGGGCGACTATGGCTACACCTTC. It yields the protein CASSDLSGGDYGYTF. Full variable domain (rest looked up from reference TRBV11-2 and TRBJ1-2): EAGVAQSPRYKIIEKRQSVAFWCNPISGHATLYWYQQILGQGPKLLIQFQNNGVVDDSQLPKDRFSAERLKGVDSTLKIQPAKLEDSAVYLCASSDLSGGDYGYTFGSGTRLTVV.

In this sample, this clone turned up once. The chain recombines TRBV14 with TRBJ1-6; weak D call: TRBD1 (5 bases). The CDR3 spans 16 residues. Trimming cost V 5 bases and J 0 bases, with 11 bases left between them. Germline loops: CDR1 SGHDN, CDR2 FVKESK. Here the CDR3 DNA reads TGTGCCAGCAGCTCCCAGGGAAGCTCCTATAATTCACCCCTCCACTTT. It yields the protein CASSSQGSSYNSPLHF.

This chain joins TRBV6-5 and TRBJ2-1; 8 nucleotides agree with TRBD1. CDR1 is MNHEY and CDR2 is SVGAGI in the germline V gene. The CDR3 covers 15 residues. V was pared by 7 bases and J by 3 bases, with 8 bases of the junction left unmatched. CDR3 region: CASTRFRGLYNEQFF. CDR3 DNA sequence: TGTGCCAGCACCCGTTTCAGGGGGCTCTACAATGAGCAGTTCTTC.

The gene calls are TRBV21-1 and TRBJ2-4; TRBD1 is taken as the D call from the table, unchecked against the DNA. TRBV21-1 is annotated as a pseudogene. The CDR3 has 17 amino acids. The CDR3 spells CASSKVKGAPAKNIQYF. Here the CDR3 DNA reads TGTGCCAGCAGCAAAGTAAAGGGGGCGCCAGCCAAAAACATTCAGTACTTC.

This clone has a single count. The rearrangement joins TRBV19 to TRBJ1-2; TRBD1 is a possible D gene (5 bases). CDR1 is LNHDA and CDR2 is SQIVND in the germline V gene (reference sequence). V was clipped by 6 bases and J by 0 bases, with 23 bases between them. The CDR3 totals 18 residues. The CDR3 loop is CASSRMEGRRITNYGYTF. CDR3 in DNA: TGTGCCAGTAGCAGAATGGAGGGGCGGCGGATAACTAACTATGGCTACACCTTC.

V usage is TRBV7-9 and J usage is TRBJ1-1, with a weak D call TRBD1 (6 bases). V lost 5 bases and J 3 bases, leaving 19 bases between the germline ends. CDR1 is SEHNR and CDR2 is FQNEAQ in the germline V gene (reference sequence). The CDR3 totals 16 residues. This CDR3 is CASSHSPGASDTEAFF. For the CDR3, the DNA is TGTGCCAGCAGCCACAGTCCAGGGGCCTCGGACACTGAAGCTTTCTTT.

This clone was seen only once. The chain joins TRBV7-2 to TRBJ2-2; no clear D gene. From germline, CDR1 is SGHTA and CDR2 FQGNSA. Trimming cost V 1 base and J 1 base, with 10 bases left between them. This CDR3 spans 16 amino acids. The CDR3 region is CASSLVWSENTGELFF. Here the CDR3 DNA reads TGTGCCAGCAGCTTAGTATGGTCAGAGAACACCGGGGAGCTGTTTTTT.

The genes are TRBV6-6 and TRBJ1-2, with D uncertain. Trimming left V 0 bases short and J 4 bases short, with 9 bases between. This CDR3 contains 14 residues. Germline V gives CDR1 MNHNY, CDR2 SVGAGI (reference sequence). CDR3 coding DNA: TGTGCCAGCAGTTACTCGGAGGGTAGCTATGGCTACACCTTC. Amino acid sequence: CASSYSEGSYGYTF.

This clone was observed a handful of times. The chain employs TRBV12-5 and TRBJ1-1, with D possibly being TRBD1 (5 bases). This CDR3 is built from 17 residues. Trimming took off 8 bases at V and 1 base at J, with 23 bases between the two ends. Germline V lookup: CDR1 LGHNT, CDR2 FRNRAP. CDR3 DNA sequence: TGTGCTAGTTCGGGTTGGGGGATCGGACCTCCGAACACTGAAGCTTTCTTT. Protein: CASSGWGIGPPNTEAFF.

The J gene is TRBJ1-3, the V gene TRBV4-1; no firm D call. V lost 1 base and J lost 0, with 13 bases in between. Germline V gives CDR1 MGHRA, CDR2 YSYEKL. The CDR3 sequence is 17 residues long. Here the CDR3 reads CASSQGLAVYSGNTIYF. The CDR3 region has the DNA TGCGCCAGCAGCCAAGGTCTGGCCGTATACTCTGGAAACACCATATATTTT.

The CDR3 sequence: CASSYSRVQDTQYF. CDR3 coding DNA: TGTGCCAGCAGTTACTCGCGGGTGCAGGATACGCAGTATTTT. The chain links TRBV6-5 to TRBJ2-3; D is perhaps TRBD2 (5 bases). Per the germline V gene, CDR1 is MNHEY and CDR2 is SVGAGI. Trimming cost V 0 bases and J 6 bases, with 10 bases left between them. The CDR3 covers 14 residues.

The chain couples TRBV5-5 to TRBJ1-2; D remains ambiguous. The CDR3 sequence is 11 residues long. Trimming pared 4 bases from V and 14 bases from J, leaving 15 bases between. Germline lookup yields CDR1 SGHKS and CDR2 YYEKEE (reference sequence). CDR3 in DNA: TGTGCCAGCAGCCCGGGGAGTTATTTTACCTTC. It yields the protein CASSPGSYFTF.

V and J are TRBV4-2 and TRBJ2-7, with a tentative D call TRBD2 (5 bases). The CDR3 has 13 amino acids. From germline, CDR1 is LGHNA and CDR2 YNFKEQ. Trimming pared 6 bases from V and 7 bases from J, leaving 16 bases between. CDR3 nucleotides: TGTGCCAGCAGTTCCTCAACTAGGAGTGAGCAGTACTTC. Translation: CASSSSTRSEQYF.

This chain links TRBV21-1 with TRBJ1-2. TRBV21-1 is listed as a pseudogene. CDR3 length: 18 residues. In DNA form, the CDR3 reads TGTGCCAGCAGCAAACCACTAGGCGAGGTTTTGAGAGCTTATGGCTACACCTTC. Amino acids: CASSKPLGEVLRAYGYTF.

The J gene is TRBJ1-2, the V gene TRBV7-2; D may be TRBD1 (6 bases). CDR3 length: 15 amino acids. Germline CDR1 and CDR2: SGHTA and FQGNSA. V lost 3 bases, J lost 0 bases, and 11 bases lay in between. CDR3 region: CASSFSRTANYGYTF. The DNA of the CDR3 is TGTGCCAGCAGCTTTAGCAGGACAGCTAACTATGGCTACACCTTC.

This chain connects TRBV7-9 to TRBJ1-3, with 8 bases lining up with TRBD1. The V segment lost 5 bases and the J segment 0 bases; nucleotides outside the gene matches: 9. The CDR3 spans 17 residues. From germline, CDR1 is SEHNR and CDR2 FQNEAQ (reference sequence). CDR3 residues: CASSPTGQGGSGNTIYF. The DNA for the CDR3 is TGTGCCAGCAGCCCTACCGGACAGGGCGGCTCTGGAAACACCATATATTTT.

This clone was observed once. This chain joins TRBV4-1 and TRBJ1-2; D is unclear. V was clipped by 4 bases and J by 4 bases, with 16 bases between them. The germline CDR1 and CDR2 sequences are MGHRA and YSYEKL. There are 15 residues in the CDR3. The CDR3 region has the DNA TGCGCCAGCAGCCGTCTCCGTGAGGACGGCTATGGCTACACCTTC. It encodes CASSRLREDGYGYTF.

This clone was counted a few times. This chain joins TRBV28 and TRBJ1-1, with a weak D call TRBD1 (5 bases). In germline, CDR1 is MDHEN, CDR2 SYDVKM. The CDR3 contains 15 residues. V dropped 7 bases and J dropped 1 base, with 16 bases sitting between them. CDR3 residues: CASIRRGGGNTEAFF. The DNA of the CDR3 is TGTGCCAGCATTCGACGGGGCGGTGGGAACACTGAAGCTTTCTTT.

The chain has TRBV5-1 and TRBJ1-1; D possibly corresponds to TRBD1 (5 bases). V lost 0 bases and J 0 bases, leaving 12 bases between the germline ends. Looked up from germline, CDR1 is SGHRS and CDR2 is YFSETQ. CDR3 length: 16 amino acids. The CDR3 nucleotides are TGCGCCAGCAGCTTGGGGGGCCGGCTGTTGAACACTGAAGCTTTCTTT. Protein: CASSLGGRLLNTEAFF.

The gene calls are TRBV6-5 and TRBJ1-2; a possible D gene is TRBD1 (5 bases). Germline assignment: CDR1 MNHEY and CDR2 SVGAGI. CDR3 length equals 13 residues. V lost 2 bases, J lost 3 bases, and 7 bases lay in between. For the CDR3, the DNA is TGTGCCAGCAGTTACATGGGGGACTATGGCTACACCTTC. The encoded protein is CASSYMGDYGYTF.

V usage is TRBV7-9 and J usage is TRBJ2-7; 8 positions agree with TRBD2. Germline V CDR1 and CDR2: SEHNR, FQNEAQ (reference sequence). The CDR3 contains 13 residues. V shed 9 bases, J shed 0 bases, and the junction held 4 bases outside the gene matches. CDR3 sequence reads: CASQAGGSYEQYF. The CDR3 coding sequence is TGTGCCAGTCAGGCGGGGGGCTCCTACGAGCAGTACTTC.

The count of this clone is one. The chain couples TRBV5-1 to TRBJ2-1; D is perhaps TRBD1 (5 bases). This CDR3 contains 15 residues. CDR1 is SGHRS and CDR2 is YFSETQ in the germline V gene. V lost 1 base and J 5 bases, leaving 13 bases between the germline ends. Here the CDR3 DNA reads TGCGCCAGCAGCTTGATACCGGACACTAACAATGAGCAGTTCTTC. Protein: CASSLIPDTNNEQFF. Combining the CDR3 with reference TRBV5-1 and TRBJ2-1 gives the whole variable domain KAGVTQTPRYLIKTRGQQVTLSCSPISGHRSVSWYQQTPGQGLQFLFEYFSETQRNKGNFPGRFSGRQFSNSRSEMNVSTLELGDSALYLCASSLIPDTNNEQFFGPGTRLTVL.

This clone was seen a few times. The chain's CDR3 is CASSHEGAQYF. For the CDR3, the DNA is TGTGCCAGCAGCCACGAAGGGGCCCAGTACTTC. The chain is built from TRBV7-6 and TRBJ2-5; weak D call: TRBD1 (5 bases). Germline lookup yields CDR1 SGHVS and CDR2 FNYEAQ. The CDR3 loop spans 11 amino acids. Trimming stripped 5 bases from V and 9 bases from J, with 10 bases between. The full variable domain, in which reference TRBV7-6 and TRBJ2-5 provide the parts outside the CDR3, is GAGVSQSPRYKVTKRGQDVALRCDPISGHVSLYWYRQALGQGPEFLTYFNYEAQQDKSGLPNDRFSAERPEGSISTLTIQRTEQRDSAMYRCASSHEGAQYFGPGTRLLVL.

The J gene is TRBJ1-2, the V gene TRBV28; D remains unclear. The CDR3 loop spans 13 amino acids. Deletions cut 6 bases from V and 0 bases from J, with 8 bases between. Germline values: CDR1 MDHEN, CDR2 SYDVKM. The CDR3: CASSPQSNYGYTF. In DNA form, the CDR3 reads TGTGCCAGCAGCCCTCAGTCTAACTATGGCTACACCTTC.

The CDR3 spells CASSTGGPNYGYTF. The CDR3 nucleotides read TGTGCCAGTAGTACCGGGGGGCCTAACTATGGCTACACCTTC. The chain employs TRBV19 and TRBJ1-2; a weak D match, TRBD1 (6 bases). Trimming shortened V by 4 bases and J by 0 bases, and 9 bases separated the two germline ends. Looked up from germline, CDR1 is LNHDA and CDR2 is SQIVND (reference sequence). The CDR3 is 14 residues long.